This TCR beta chain is drawn from a study of regulatory dendritic cells for organ transplantation. Some clones are missing from TCRdb's copy, which holds only in-frame ones; the method was immunoSEQ multiplex PCR. Here the sample spans about 28,000 clones, approximately 78% being singletons. Trimming left V 3 bases short and J 0 bases short, with 8 bases between. The CDR3 sequence is 14 residues long. Germline V gene data show CDR1 as SNHLY and CDR2 as FYNNEI. The chain is built from TRBV2 and TRBJ1-1; D not resolved. Material: naive CD4+ T cells from blood. Subset denoted: CD45RA+ naive T cells. This clonotype originated in a human donor in good health. The CDR3 loop reads CASSELEVNTEAFF. The CDR3 coding sequence is TGTGCCAGCAGTGAGTTGGAGGTGAACACTGAAGCTTTCTTT.